Given below is one T cell receptor (beta chain) in context. Antigen unknown. The data derive from a study of T-cell memory formation after mild COVID-19. Study-wide background: Largely, the TCR clusters proved donor specific.

Each CDR3 protein is one row after TCRdb ran MiXCR on the 5' RACE reads. The sample yields approximately 210,000 distinct CDR3 sequences, roughly 10% seen once. General study findings and limits: For contracting clones, CD4+ ones sat mainly in CM and EM, CD8+ in EMRA. In pre-infection memory, a portion of responding clones appeared, which suggested that cross-reactive memory joined. A balance of CD4 and CD8 characterized clones contracting day 15 to 85, whereas later expanders leaned CD4+.

V lost 2 bases, J lost 5 bases, and 12 bases lay in between. This CDR3 comprises 14 residues. The germline V gene encodes CDR1 MNHEY and CDR2 SVGEGT. The clonotype comes from a man aged 18 to 30 who had mild COVID-19 (a few samples of this study predate the infection). Cell type and time point are not known. The rearrangement links TRBV6-2 or TRBV6-3 to TRBJ1-2; tentatively, D is TRBD1 (5 bases). Source material: PBMCs or a T cell subset sorted from them (not recorded which). In DNA form, the CDR3 reads TGTGCCAGCAGTTACCTTCAGGGACTTTATGGCTACACCTTC. Residues: CASSYLQGLYGYTF.